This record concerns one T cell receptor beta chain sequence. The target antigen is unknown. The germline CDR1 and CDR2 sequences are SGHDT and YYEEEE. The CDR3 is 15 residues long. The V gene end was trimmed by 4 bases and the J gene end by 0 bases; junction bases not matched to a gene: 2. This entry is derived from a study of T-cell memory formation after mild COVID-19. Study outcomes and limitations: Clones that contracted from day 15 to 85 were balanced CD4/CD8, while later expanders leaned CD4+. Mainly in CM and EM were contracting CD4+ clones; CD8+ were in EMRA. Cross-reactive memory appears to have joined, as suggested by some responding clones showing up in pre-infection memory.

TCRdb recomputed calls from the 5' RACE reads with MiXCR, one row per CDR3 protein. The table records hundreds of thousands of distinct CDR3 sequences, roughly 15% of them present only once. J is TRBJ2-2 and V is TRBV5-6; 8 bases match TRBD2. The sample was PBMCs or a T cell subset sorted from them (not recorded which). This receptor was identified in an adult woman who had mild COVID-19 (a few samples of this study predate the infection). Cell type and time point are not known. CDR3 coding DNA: TGTGCCAGCAGCGGGGGACTAGCGAACACCGGGGAGCTGTTTTTT. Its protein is CASSGGLANTGELFF.